Each of the 30 T cell receptor beta chains below was sequenced from the same sample in a study of OX40 agonist ivuxolimab in advanced cancers. Sequenced by immunoSEQ multiplex PCR; TCRdb stores in-frame clones only, minus some. The repertoire holds tens of thousands of clones, roughly four fifths seen once, with about 0.69% in the top ten. The sample consisted of CD4+ or CD8+ T cells sorted from blood, taken in a trial of the OX40 agonist ivuxolimab. All receptors derive from an adult with an advanced solid tumor such as melanoma, head and neck, liver or kidney cancer.

The chain links TRBV7-2 to TRBJ1-2; D gene ambiguous. Germline V lookup: CDR1 SGHTA, CDR2 FQGNSA. V dropped 5 bases and J dropped 2 bases, with 15 bases sitting between them. The CDR3 has 15 amino acids. The CDR3 protein is CASSLTRGGNYGYTF. CDR3 DNA sequence: TGTGCCAGCAGCCTCACGCGGGGAGGGAACTATGGCTACACCTTC.

The chain is built from TRBV19 and TRBJ2-1; D may be TRBD1 or TRBD2 (5 bases each). Germline loops: CDR1 LNHDA, CDR2 SQIVND (reference sequence). The V and J ends lost 8 bases and 6 bases respectively, with 23 bases between them. The CDR3 has 16 residues. CDR3 region: CASSSLGTRVTNEQFF. The CDR3 DNA reads as TGTGCCAGTTCAAGTTTAGGGACGAGGGTAACCAATGAGCAGTTCTTC.

This sequence joins TRBV6-1 and TRBJ2-5; D possibly corresponds to TRBD2 (7 bases). V lost 7 bases and J lost 2, with 17 bases in between. Per the germline V gene, CDR1 is MNHNS and CDR2 is SASEGT. This CDR3 is built from 15 residues. The CDR3 here is CASIEGGGFQETQYF. CDR3 sequence (DNA): TGTGCCAGCATTGAGGGAGGGGGGTTTCAAGAGACCCAGTACTTC.

The chain recombines TRBV19 with TRBJ1-1, with D maybe TRBD1 (5 bases). The V end lost 5 bases, the J end lost 8 bases, and 15 bases lay between the germline ends. CDR1 and CDR2 from the germline V gene are LNHDA and SQIVND (reference sequence). The CDR3 extends over 13 amino acids. CDR3 in DNA: TGTGCCAGTAGTCCATTCGGGACTCCCGAAGCTTTCTTT. Protein sequence: CASSPFGTPEAFF. Full variable domain (remainder filled in from reference TRBV19 and TRBJ1-1): DGGITQSPKYLFRKEGQNVTLSCEQNLNHDAMYWYRQDPGQGLRLIYYSQIVNDFQKGDIAEGYSVSREKKESFPLTVTSAQKNPTAFYLCASSPFGTPEAFFGQGTRLTVV.

This CDR3 is CASSLIGQGTDTQYF. The CDR3 DNA sequence: TGTGCCAGCAGCTTAATTGGGCAGGGCACAGATACGCAGTATTTT. This chain links TRBV7-2 with TRBJ2-3; D is unclear. The CDR3 has 15 residues. The germline V gene has CDR1 SGHTA and CDR2 FQGNSA. Trimming took 2 bases from V and 1 from J, leaving 10 bases between them.

The rearrangement uses TRBV6-5 and TRBJ2-5; the match to TRBD1 covers 7 bases. This CDR3 has 15 residues. Germline-derived CDR1 and CDR2 are MNHEY and SVGAGI. V was clipped by 6 bases and J by 5 bases; unmatched bases: 12. The CDR3 spells CASRATQTGVETQYF. DNA for the CDR3: TGTGCCAGCAGGGCGACCCAAACAGGGGTCGAGACCCAGTACTTC.

The rearrangement links TRBV11-2 to TRBJ2-1, with TRBD2 matching 12 bases. The V gene end was trimmed by 1 base and the J gene end by 15 bases; junction bases not matched to a gene: 10. CDR3 length: 15 amino acids. Germline loops: CDR1 SGHAT, CDR2 FQNNGV. CDR3 sequence: CASSLVGLAGGHPFF. Here the CDR3 DNA reads TGTGCCAGCAGCTTAGTGGGTCTAGCGGGGGGGCACCCGTTCTTC.

This chain uses TRBV7-9 with TRBJ1-2, with D possibly being TRBD1 (6 bases). This CDR3 is 13 amino acids long. From germline, CDR1 is SEHNR and CDR2 FQNEAQ (reference sequence). V lost 5 bases to trimming and J lost 7 bases, with 14 bases between them. CDR3 sequence reads: CASSLIQGFGYTF. In DNA, the CDR3 is TGTGCCAGCAGCCTCATACAGGGATTTGGCTACACCTTC.

The chain has TRBV5-6 and TRBJ1-2; D unresolved. Germline CDR1 reads SGHDT; CDR2 reads YYEEEE. The CDR3 spans 17 residues. V lost 3 bases and J 3 bases, leaving 21 bases between the germline ends. CDR3 protein: CASSSPQAWVKDYGYTF. The DNA for the CDR3 is TGTGCCAGCAGCTCTCCCCAAGCGTGGGTGAAAGACTATGGCTACACCTTC.

The table lists this clone with a count of one. The V and J genes are TRBV6-5 and TRBJ1-2, with D possibly being TRBD1 (6 bases). The length of the CDR3 is 16 residues. With 0 bases removed from V and 6 bases from J, the gap between germline ends came to 17 bases. From germline, CDR1 is MNHEY and CDR2 SVGAGI. CDR3 nucleotides: TGTGCCAGCAGTTACTCCGACTTGGGGGGGGCGAATGGCTACACCTTC. This sequence encodes CASSYSDLGGANGYTF.

This clone was observed a single time. The chain employs TRBV5-4 and TRBJ2-1, with D possibly being TRBD1 (6 bases). This CDR3 spans 13 amino acids. V gave up 0 bases and J gave up 9 bases, with 10 bases separating them. In germline, CDR1 is SGHNT, CDR2 YYREEE (reference sequence). CDR3 protein: CASSLAPGAEQFF. The CDR3 nucleotides read TGTGCCAGCAGCTTGGCTCCAGGGGCTGAGCAGTTCTTC.

V is TRBV11-2 and J is TRBJ2-5; TRBD1 agrees at 9 bases. Germline V gene lookup returns CDR1 SGHAT and CDR2 FQNNGV. The CDR3 extends over 15 amino acids. V was pared by 4 bases and J by 3 bases, with 6 bases of the junction left unmatched. Here the CDR3 reads CASSSIRTGEETQYF. The CDR3 region has the DNA TGTGCCAGCAGCTCCATACGGACAGGGGAAGAGACCCAGTACTTC.

This clone was counted between two and nine times. This chain links TRBV11-3 with TRBJ2-5, with 10 bases lining up with TRBD2. There are 15 residues in the CDR3. The V and J ends lost 8 bases and 2 bases, in that order; junction bases with no gene match: 8. Germline assignment: CDR1 SGHNT and CDR2 YENEEA. In DNA, the CDR3 is TGTGCCAGCGTTAAAGAAGCGGGGGGGCAAGAGACCCAGTACTTC. Translation gives CASVKEAGGQETQYF.

The V and J genes are TRBV28 and TRBJ1-5, with TRBD1 matching over 8 bases. J gave up 4 bases and V 5 bases, and 7 bases lay outside the gene matches. This CDR3 is built from 15 residues. Germline loops: CDR1 MDHEN, CDR2 SYDVKM. The CDR3 region has the DNA TGTGCCAGCAGTACAAACAGGGGGTTTAATCAGCCCCAGCATTTT. As protein: CASSTNRGFNQPQHF.

V and J are TRBV6-6 and TRBJ1-2, with a weak D call TRBD1 (5 bases). The V end was cut by 0 bases, the J end by 4 bases, with 6 bases between. The CDR3 is 13 amino acids. CDR1 MNHNY and CDR2 SVGAGI come from the germline V gene (reference sequence). CDR3 region: CASSYSGAYGYTF. The CDR3, as DNA: TGTGCCAGCAGTTACTCAGGGGCCTATGGCTACACCTTC.

DNA for the CDR3: TGTGCCATCACAAGGGACAGCTACGAGCAGTACTTC. Protein: CAITRDSYEQYF. The rearrangement uses TRBV5-4 and TRBJ2-7; 7 bases align to TRBD1. Per the germline V gene, CDR1 is SGHNT and CDR2 is YYREEE (reference sequence). The V segment lost 9 bases and the J segment 3 bases; nucleotides outside the gene matches: 6. The CDR3 length is 12 residues. Looking up the rest from reference TRBV5-4 and TRBJ2-7 gives the full variable domain: ETGVTQSPTHLIKTRGQQVTLRCSSQSGHNTVSWYQQALGQGPQFIFQYYREEENGRGNFPPRFSGLQFPNYSSELNVNALELDDSALYLCAITRDSYEQYFGPGTRLTVT.

The V gene is TRBV5-1, the J gene TRBJ2-1, with 7 nucleotides matching TRBD2. J gave up 0 bases and V 5 bases, and 17 bases lay outside the gene matches. Germline lookup yields CDR1 SGHRS and CDR2 YFSETQ. There are 19 residues in the CDR3. DNA for the CDR3: TGCGCCAGCAGGTCGGGACTAACCGTAGGGCCAAGCTCCTACAATGAGCAGTTCTTC. Encoded protein: CASRSGLTVGPSSYNEQFF.

This clone is categorized as medium-sized. The CDR3 protein is CSVSGGQGSYEQYF. CDR3 DNA sequence: TGCAGCGTCTCAGGGGGACAGGGATCCTACGAGCAGTACTTC. The chain links TRBV29-1 to TRBJ2-7; 9 bases are a match to TRBD1. The trim removed 6 bases at V and 1 base at J, leaving 7 bases unmatched. There are 14 residues in the CDR3. The germline CDR1 and CDR2 sequences are SQVTM and ANQGSEA.

The chain carries TRBV5-8 and TRBJ1-2; D uncertain. Germline lookup yields CDR1 SGHTS and CDR2 YDEGEE. The CDR3 loop spans 12 amino acids. V lost 6 bases to trimming and J lost 0 bases, with 6 bases between them. This CDR3 is CASTLTNYGYTF. DNA for the CDR3: TGTGCCAGCACGCTAACTAACTATGGCTACACCTTC.

This chain links TRBV19 with TRBJ1-5; unclear D gene. V dropped 4 bases and J dropped 2 bases, with 15 bases sitting between them. This CDR3 has 16 amino acids. The germline V gene has CDR1 LNHDA and CDR2 SQIVND (reference sequence). In nucleotides, the CDR3 is TGTGCCAGTAGTACCGCTCCCAGCCGAGGCAATCAGCCCCAGCATTTT. Protein: CASSTAPSRGNQPQHF. The whole variable domain, remainder taken from reference TRBV19 and TRBJ1-5, is DGGITQSPKYLFRKEGQNVTLSCEQNLNHDAMYWYRQDPGQGLRLIYYSQIVNDFQKGDIAEGYSVSREKKESFPLTVTSAQKNPTAFYLCASSTAPSRGNQPQHFGDGTRLSIL.

This rearrangement joins TRBV6-5 to TRBJ2-2; D is perhaps TRBD1 (5 bases). The germline CDR1 and CDR2 sequences are MNHEY and SVGAGI. This CDR3 is 15 amino acids long. V dropped 5 bases and J dropped 0 bases, with 10 bases sitting between them. In DNA form, the CDR3 reads TGTGCCAGCAGTCAGGGCGGCGCGAACACCGGGGAGCTGTTTTTT. It encodes CASSQGGANTGELFF.

The chain employs TRBV7-2 and TRBJ1-1, with a tentative D call TRBD1 (5 bases). CDR3 size: 14 residues. The V end was cut by 1 base, the J end by 5 bases, with 11 bases between. The germline V gene has CDR1 SGHTA and CDR2 FQGNSA. The CDR3 bases are TGTGCCAGCAGCTTAGGCACACAGGCAACTGAAGCTTTCTTT. Protein product: CASSLGTQATEAFF.

This clone was picked up a small number of times. V usage is TRBV6-5 and J usage is TRBJ2-4, with 8 bases identical to TRBD1. CDR1 is MNHEY and CDR2 is SVGAGI in the germline V gene. V dropped 6 bases and J dropped 3; count of bases not matched to a gene: 7. The CDR3 extends over 15 amino acids. The CDR3 DNA is TGTGCCAGCAGCAACAGGGGGGTGAGCAAAAACATTCAGTACTTC. Translation: CASSNRGVSKNIQYF.

This sequence joins TRBV10-1 and TRBJ2-3; 10 bases map to TRBD2. V lost 6 bases to trimming and J lost 5 bases; unmatched junction nucleotides: 11. In germline, CDR1 is WNHNN, CDR2 SYGVQD (reference sequence). This CDR3 comprises 16 residues. The CDR3 DNA reads TGCGCCAGCAGCTTACAGAGCGGGGGGGCAATAGATACGCAGTATTTT. The encoded protein is CASSLQSGGAIDTQYF.

V usage is TRBV11-2 and J usage is TRBJ1-5; D not resolved. CDR1 is SGHAT and CDR2 is FQNNGV in the germline V gene. The CDR3 runs 14 residues. Trimming pared 0 bases from V and 4 bases from J, leaving 7 bases between. CDR3 nucleotide sequence: TGTGCCAGCAGCTTAGAAAGACGAAATCAGCCCCAGCATTTT. Translated: CASSLERRNQPQHF. The full variable domain, with the rest looked up from reference TRBV11-2 and TRBJ1-5, is EAGVAQSPRYKIIEKRQSVAFWCNPISGHATLYWYQQILGQGPKLLIQFQNNGVVDDSQLPKDRFSAERLKGVDSTLKIQPAKLEDSAVYLCASSLERRNQPQHFGDGTRLSIL.

CDR3 nucleotides: TGTGCCTGGAGGGAACGGACTTTTAATGAAAAACTGTTTTTT. This gives the protein CAWRERTFNEKLFF. The chain links TRBV30 to TRBJ1-4; D is undetermined. Between the trimmed V and J ends, which lost 3 bases and 4 bases, there was a span of 12 bases. The CDR3 extends over 14 amino acids. Germline CDR1 is GTSNPN and CDR2 is SVGIG (reference sequence).

V usage is TRBV28 and J usage is TRBJ2-7; D not resolved. This CDR3 spans 12 amino acids. V lost 2 bases and J 3 bases, leaving 5 bases between the germline ends. Germline assignment: CDR1 MDHEN and CDR2 SYDVKM. As DNA, the CDR3 is TGTGCCAGCAGTTTAATAAACTACGAGCAGTACTTC. Its translation: CASSLINYEQYF.

The V gene is TRBV7-8, the J gene TRBJ2-2, with D uncertain. This CDR3 region has 14 residues. V gave up 0 bases and J gave up 1 base, with 3 bases separating them. Germline CDR1 reads SGHVS; CDR2 reads FQNEAQ. The CDR3 DNA follows: TGTGCCAGCAGCTTAGCGGAGAACACCGGGGAGCTGTTTTTT. It specifies CASSLAENTGELFF.

This clone has just one count. The V and J genes are TRBV19 and TRBJ1-5; 7 nucleotides align to TRBD1. CDR3 length: 20 residues. J lost 0 bases, V lost 4 bases, and 18 bases had no gene match. In germline, CDR1 is LNHDA, CDR2 SQIVND (reference sequence). The CDR3 protein is CASSTHGQVLLIHSNQPQHF. The CDR3 bases are TGTGCCAGTAGTACTCATGGACAGGTCCTGCTCATTCATAGCAATCAGCCCCAGCATTTT. The entire variable domain, with the rest obtained from reference TRBV19 and TRBJ1-5, is as follows: DGGITQSPKYLFRKEGQNVTLSCEQNLNHDAMYWYRQDPGQGLRLIYYSQIVNDFQKGDIAEGYSVSREKKESFPLTVTSAQKNPTAFYLCASSTHGQVLLIHSNQPQHFGDGTRLSIL.

The chain has TRBV7-6 and TRBJ2-7, with D perhaps assigned TRBD1 or TRBD2 (5 bases each). Germline lookup yields CDR1 SGHVS and CDR2 FNYEAQ. CDR3 length: 13 residues. The V end lost 6 bases, the J end lost 3 bases, and 12 bases lay between the germline ends. The chain's CDR3 is CASSSPGSYEQYF. Written as DNA, the CDR3 is TGTGCCAGCAGTAGCCCAGGGAGCTACGAGCAGTACTTC.